The TCR beta chain under discussion was sequenced for a study of cytomegalovirus exposure and HLA in healthy donors. Overall study: As released early, the data held roughly 85 million unique TCRs from HLA-typed donors. Among 398 genotyped donors, around 77% fell in the Caucasian-associated ancestry cluster.

This CDR3 region has 12 residues. Trimming took off 5 bases at V and 7 bases at J, with 11 bases between the two ends. Germline V lookup: CDR1 SGHTA, CDR2 FQGNSA. Notes on the study in general: In a later analysis, at a false discovery rate of 0.05, fewer than 20,000 TCR beta sequences matched HLA alleles. The authors listed around 150 TCR beta chains as cytomegalovirus-associated.

As for this clone: Its matching antigen is unknown.

60 Vbeta and 13 Jbeta primers were used in PCR. The repertoire was sequenced with immunoSEQ multiplex PCR; TCRdb's copy has only in-frame clones and lacks some. This sample has 150,000 to 250,000 clones; less than 80% occur once, and the top ten carry 3.5% to 5%. The TCR comes from a woman in her thirties in good health and CMV-seropositive. The chain uses TRBV7-2 and TRBJ2-5; D unresolved. Sequenced sample: PBMCs. For the CDR3, the DNA is TGTGCCAGCAGCCTCGACTTGGGGACCCAGTACTTC. This sequence encodes CASSLDLGTQYF.